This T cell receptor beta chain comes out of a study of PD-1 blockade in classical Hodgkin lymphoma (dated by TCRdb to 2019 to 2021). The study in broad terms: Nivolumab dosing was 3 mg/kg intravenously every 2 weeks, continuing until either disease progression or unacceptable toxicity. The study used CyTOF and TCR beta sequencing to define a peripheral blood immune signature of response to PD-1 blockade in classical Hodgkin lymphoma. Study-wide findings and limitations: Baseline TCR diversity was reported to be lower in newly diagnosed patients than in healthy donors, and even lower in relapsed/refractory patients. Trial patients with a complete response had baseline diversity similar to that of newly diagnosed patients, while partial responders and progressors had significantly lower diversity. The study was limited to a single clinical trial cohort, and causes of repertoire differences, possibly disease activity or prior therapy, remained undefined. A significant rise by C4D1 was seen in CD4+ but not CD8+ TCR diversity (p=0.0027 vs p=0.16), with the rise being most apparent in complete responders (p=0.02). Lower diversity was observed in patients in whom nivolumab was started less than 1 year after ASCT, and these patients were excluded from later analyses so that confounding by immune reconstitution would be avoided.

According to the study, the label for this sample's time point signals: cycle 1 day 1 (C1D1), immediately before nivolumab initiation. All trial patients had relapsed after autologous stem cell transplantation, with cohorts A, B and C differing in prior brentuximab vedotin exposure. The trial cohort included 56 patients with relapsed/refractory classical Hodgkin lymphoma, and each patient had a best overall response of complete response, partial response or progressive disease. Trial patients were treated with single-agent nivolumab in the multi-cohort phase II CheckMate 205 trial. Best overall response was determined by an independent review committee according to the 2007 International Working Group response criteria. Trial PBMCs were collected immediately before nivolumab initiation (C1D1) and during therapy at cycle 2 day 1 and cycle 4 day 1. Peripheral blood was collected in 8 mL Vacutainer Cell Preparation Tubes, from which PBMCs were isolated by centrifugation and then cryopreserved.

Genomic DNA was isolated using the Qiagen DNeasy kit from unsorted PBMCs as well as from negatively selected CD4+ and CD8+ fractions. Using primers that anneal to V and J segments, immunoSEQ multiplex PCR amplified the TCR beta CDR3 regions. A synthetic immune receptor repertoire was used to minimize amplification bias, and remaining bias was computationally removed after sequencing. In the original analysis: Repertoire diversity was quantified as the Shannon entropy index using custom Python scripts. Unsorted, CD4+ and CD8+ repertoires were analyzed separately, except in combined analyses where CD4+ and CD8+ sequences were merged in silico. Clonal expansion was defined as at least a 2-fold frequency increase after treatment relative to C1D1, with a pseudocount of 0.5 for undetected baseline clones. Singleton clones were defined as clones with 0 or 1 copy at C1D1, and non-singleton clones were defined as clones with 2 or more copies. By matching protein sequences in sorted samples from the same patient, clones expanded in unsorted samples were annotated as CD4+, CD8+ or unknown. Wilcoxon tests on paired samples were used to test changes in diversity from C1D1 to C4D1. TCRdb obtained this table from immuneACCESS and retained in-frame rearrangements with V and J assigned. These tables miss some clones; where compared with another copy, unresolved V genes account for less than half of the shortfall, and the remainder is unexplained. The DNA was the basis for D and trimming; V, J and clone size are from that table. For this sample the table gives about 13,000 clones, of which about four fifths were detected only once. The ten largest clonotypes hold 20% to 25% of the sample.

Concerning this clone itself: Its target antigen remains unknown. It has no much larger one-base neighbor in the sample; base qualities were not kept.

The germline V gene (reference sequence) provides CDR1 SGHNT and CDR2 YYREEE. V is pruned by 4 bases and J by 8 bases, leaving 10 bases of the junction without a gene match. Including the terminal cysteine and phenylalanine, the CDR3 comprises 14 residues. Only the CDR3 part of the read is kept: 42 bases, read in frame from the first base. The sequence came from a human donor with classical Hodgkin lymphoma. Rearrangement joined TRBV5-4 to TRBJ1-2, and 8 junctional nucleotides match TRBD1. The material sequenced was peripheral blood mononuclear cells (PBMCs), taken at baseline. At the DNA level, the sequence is TGTGCCAGCAGCATAGGACAGGGTGCAGGGGGCTACACCTTC. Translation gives CASSIGQGAGGYTF.